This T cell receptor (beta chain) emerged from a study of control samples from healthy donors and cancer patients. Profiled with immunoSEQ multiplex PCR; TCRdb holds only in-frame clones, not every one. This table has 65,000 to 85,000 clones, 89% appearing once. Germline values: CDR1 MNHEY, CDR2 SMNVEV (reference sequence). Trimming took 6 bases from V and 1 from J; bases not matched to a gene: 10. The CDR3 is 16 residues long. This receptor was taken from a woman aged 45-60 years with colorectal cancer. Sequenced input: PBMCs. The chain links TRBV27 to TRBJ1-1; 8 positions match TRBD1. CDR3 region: CASRNRGLTGNTEAFF. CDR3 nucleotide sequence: TGTGCCAGCAGAAACAGGGGGTTAACTGGGAACACTGAAGCTTTCTTT.